Shown below are 21 T cell receptor beta chains from a single sample sequenced in a study of T cell repertoires in aging, cancer and after chemotherapy. TCR beta rearrangements were amplified from peripheral blood genomic DNA. Rearranged V-D-J TRB sequences were amplified with a mixed TRB-A/B primer pool. One entry per CDR3 protein results from TCRdb running MiXCR on the multiplex PCR reads. Seen here are roughly 8,100 distinct CDR3 sequences, about 32% observed once, and the top ten hold roughly a tenth. Input material: blood. These receptor sequences come from a human donor in good health.

The CDR3 region is CATSSGYMGSRFGYTF. CDR3 sequence (DNA): TGTGCCACCAGTTCAGGGTATATGGGATCCCGTTTCGGCTACACCTTC. The chain recombines TRBV24-1 with TRBJ1-2, with D possibly TRBD1 on 5 matching bases. The CDR3 has 16 residues. Looked up from germline, CDR1 is KGHDR and CDR2 is SFDVKD. V lost 6 bases, J lost 8 bases, and 24 bases lay in between.

J is TRBJ2-3 and V is TRBV6-5; D may be TRBD2 (7 bases). Trimming removed 5 bases at V and 5 bases at J, with 17 bases between. This CDR3 has 15 residues. The germline gives CDR1 MNHEY, CDR2 SVGAGI. This CDR3 is CASSEVRGGRDTQYF. DNA for the CDR3: TGTGCCAGCAGTGAAGTGAGGGGGGGGCGAGATACGCAGTATTTT.

In its sample, this clonotype is medium-sized. The chain couples TRBV6-5 to TRBJ2-5; 8 positions agree with TRBD1. Germline values: CDR1 MNHEY, CDR2 SVGAGI. This CDR3 is 15 amino acids long. V lost 5 bases, J lost 5 bases, and 10 bases stayed unmatched. The DNA for the CDR3 is TGTGCCAGCAGTATAACCTCGACAGGGGTGGAGACCCAGTACTTC. It codes for CASSITSTGVETQYF.

V gene TRBV7-2 combines with J gene TRBJ2-5; D uncertain. This CDR3 has 12 amino acids. Germline V gene sequence: CDR1 SGHTA, CDR2 FQGNSA. Trimming pared 3 bases from V and 3 bases from J, leaving 5 bases between. CDR3 sequence (DNA): TGTGCCAGCAGCTTTGGGGAAGAGACCCAGTACTTC. The encoded protein is CASSFGEETQYF.

This clonotype turned up a few times. This chain joins TRBV10-1 and TRBJ2-7; 8 bases agree with TRBD1. V trimming: 6 bases; J trimming: 5 bases; junction bases outside the gene matches: 9. CDR3 length: 14 amino acids. In germline, CDR1 is WNHNN, CDR2 SYGVQD (reference sequence). The CDR3 coding sequence is TGCGCCAGCAGCCCCAGGCAGGGGGCCAACGAGCAGTACTTC. It encodes CASSPRQGANEQYF.

Relative to its sample, this clonotype is medium-sized. This chain connects TRBV30 to TRBJ2-5, with D possibly TRBD2 on 6 matching bases. Germline-derived CDR1 and CDR2 are GTSNPN and SVGIG (reference sequence). V dropped 5 bases and J dropped 1 base, with 17 bases sitting between them. The CDR3 contains 15 residues. The CDR3 bases are TGTGCCTGGGCGGTATCGCGGGGTGTCCAAGAGACCCAGTACTTC. Its translation: CAWAVSRGVQETQYF.

Sample share makes this clonotype medium-sized (0.01 to 0.1%). This sequence joins TRBV19 and TRBJ2-3; D call uncertain. CDR1 and CDR2 (germline): LNHDA, SQIVND (reference sequence). There are 14 residues in the CDR3. With 5 bases removed from V and 1 base from J, the gap between germline ends came to 10 bases. The chain's CDR3 is CASSFRIGTDTQYF. The DNA for the CDR3 is TGTGCCAGTAGTTTCCGCATTGGCACAGATACGCAGTATTTT.

This clonotype has a handful of counts. The CDR3 DNA reads TGTGCCAGCAGCTTAGCAGGAGGGCTTGCGAATGAGCAGTTCTTC. Translation: CASSLAGGLANEQFF. The chain couples TRBV7-6 to TRBJ2-1; maybe TRBD2 (6 bases). Per germline, CDR1 SGHVS and CDR2 FNYEAQ. The CDR3 has 15 residues. The V end was cut by 0 bases, the J end by 7 bases, with 13 bases between.

This clonotype has a handful of counts. V gene TRBV19 combines with J gene TRBJ1-4; D uncertain. CDR1 is LNHDA, CDR2 SQIVND, per germline (reference sequence). The CDR3 has 14 residues. Trimming took off 11 bases at V and 4 bases at J, with 17 bases between the two ends. CDR3 nucleotides: TGTGCCTCGTCCTTGAGGGCCGGTAATGAAAAACTGTTTTTT. Translating gives CASSLRAGNEKLFF.

There are a few counts of this clonotype. This rearrangement joins TRBV6-2 or TRBV6-3 to TRBJ2-2; TRBD1 matches at 8 bases. Germline V CDR1 and CDR2: MNHEY, SVGEGT. The CDR3 spans 16 residues. Germline trimming cut 5 bases from V and 3 bases from J; bases unmatched to any gene: 8. The CDR3 DNA reads TGTGCCAGCAGTAAAACAGGGGGTATTTACACCGGGGAGCTGTTTTTT. Translating it yields CASSKTGGIYTGELFF.

The chain links TRBV6-1 to TRBJ2-1; 7 nucleotides agree with TRBD2. The CDR3 spans 16 residues. From germline, CDR1 is MNHNS and CDR2 SASEGT. Losses at the gene ends were 5 bases for V and 3 bases for J; bases not matched to a gene: 10. The CDR3 protein is CASSPPQTSYYNEQFF. CDR3 bases: TGTGCCAGCAGTCCACCTCAGACTAGCTACTACAATGAGCAGTTCTTC.

The rearrangement links TRBV5-5 to TRBJ2-7; 8 bases map to TRBD1. The V segment lost 2 bases and the J segment 6 bases; nucleotides outside the gene matches: 10. CDR1 is SGHKS, CDR2 YYEKEE, per germline (reference sequence). The CDR3 extends over 15 amino acids. The CDR3 nucleotides are TGTGCCAGCAGCTTAACCGGGACAGGACTTACCGAGCAGTACTTC. Its translation is CASSLTGTGLTEQYF.

Only a few counts were recorded for this clonotype. The chain couples TRBV6-2 or TRBV6-3 to TRBJ2-2, with 12 bases identical to TRBD2. With V trimmed by 7 bases and J by 5 bases, 5 bases remained unmatched. The CDR3 runs 15 residues. Looked up from germline, CDR1 is MNHEY and CDR2 is SVGEGT. The CDR3 reads CASTPSGGETGELFF. In DNA form, the CDR3 reads TGTGCCAGCACCCCTAGCGGGGGGGAGACCGGGGAGCTGTTTTTT.

In this sample, this clonotype turned up a few times. The V call is TRBV30, the J call TRBJ1-1; D unclear. Germline CDR1 reads GTSNPN; CDR2 reads SVGIG (reference sequence). The ends were cut back, 4 bases at V and 0 bases at J, with 6 bases in the middle. The CDR3 has 12 residues. CDR3 in amino acids: CAWKIMNTEAFF. The CDR3 DNA follows: TGTGCCTGGAAGATAATGAACACTGAAGCTTTCTTT.

By sample fraction, this clonotype is medium-sized. This chain uses TRBV29-1 with TRBJ1-2; possible D gene TRBD1, 5 bases. V was clipped by 5 bases and J by 7 bases, with 17 bases between them. Germline CDR1 and CDR2: SQVTM and ANQGSEA. There are 13 residues in the CDR3. CDR3 region: CSVSDTAEFGYTF. CDR3 in DNA: TGCAGCGTTTCGGACACCGCAGAGTTTGGCTACACCTTC. Using reference TRBV29-1 and TRBJ1-2 for the parts outside the CDR3, the full variable domain is SAVISQKPSRDICQRGTSLTIQCQVDSQVTMMFWYRQQPGQSLTLIATANQGSEATYESGFVIDKFPISRPNLTFSTLTVSNMSPEDSSIYLCSVSDTAEFGYTFGSGTRLTVV.

The chain combines TRBV7-9 with TRBJ2-2; TRBD1 matches at 9 bases. This CDR3 has 15 residues. Germline CDR1 reads SEHNR; CDR2 reads FQNEAQ (reference sequence). The ends lost 5 bases at V and 4 bases at J; junction bases unmatched: 5. Written as DNA, the CDR3 is TGTGCCAGCAGCCCGGACAGGGGAAGCACCGGGGAGCTGTTTTTT. This translates into CASSPDRGSTGELFF.

J is TRBJ1-5 and V is TRBV19, with 7 bases that match TRBD1. V shed 7 bases and J 10 bases; nucleotides not matched to a gene: 10. The germline V gene encodes CDR1 LNHDA and CDR2 SQIVND (reference sequence). The CDR3 loop spans 13 amino acids. The CDR3 DNA is TGTGCCAGTACCCGGACAGGCGGGGAACCCCAGCATTTT. Translation: CASTRTGGEPQHF.

This clonotype has more than one count but fewer than ten. The chain couples TRBV6-2 or TRBV6-3 to TRBJ2-5; the match to TRBD2 covers 8 bases. The CDR3 covers 15 residues. V lost 4 bases to trimming and J lost 5 bases; unmatched junction nucleotides: 9. Germline assignment: CDR1 MNHEY and CDR2 SVGEGT. CDR3 amino acids: CASSLGLVALETQYF. The CDR3 DNA reads as TGTGCCAGCAGTTTGGGACTAGTGGCATTGGAGACCCAGTACTTC.

V gene TRBV6-5 combines with J gene TRBJ1-1; a possible D gene is TRBD1 (5 bases). CDR3 size: 15 residues. Trimming left V 2 bases short and J 0 bases short, with 10 bases between. Per germline, CDR1 MNHEY and CDR2 SVGAGI. CDR3 loop: CASSYARQLNTEAFF. The CDR3 DNA reads as TGTGCCAGCAGTTACGCACGACAGTTGAACACTGAAGCTTTCTTT.

This clonotype was found a few times. The chain uses TRBV19 and TRBJ1-6, with TRBD1 identical over 7 bases. Per germline, CDR1 LNHDA and CDR2 SQIVND (reference sequence). J lost 9 bases, V lost 5 bases, and 7 bases had no gene match. This CDR3 is built from 14 residues. Written as DNA, the CDR3 is TGTGCCAGTAGTGAGACAGGGAAGGGTTCACCCCTCCACTTT. Translated: CASSETGKGSPLHF.

This clonotype was seen a handful of times. V is TRBV7-2 and J is TRBJ2-7, with D perhaps TRBD1 (6 bases). The CDR3 has 15 amino acids. Germline V lookup: CDR1 SGHTA, CDR2 FQGNSA. Deletions cut 5 bases from V and 4 bases from J, with 18 bases between. CDR3 residues: CASSPIVRGGYEQYF. Written as DNA, the CDR3 is TGTGCCAGCAGCCCTATAGTCAGGGGTGGGTACGAGCAGTACTTC.